This T cell receptor beta chain was identified in a study of blood T cell repertoires in COVID-19 (dated by TCRdb to about 2020). Regarding the complete study: Samples covering the acute and convalescent phases of COVID-19 were provided by collaborators in the United States, Italy and Spain. The material from the prospective study consisted of cDNA or gDNA derived from T cells, B-cell-depleted T cells, or PBMCs. Subjects who had been exposed to COVID-19, were actively infected with it, or had recovered from it provided the deeply sampled blood TCRbeta repertoires that made up the dataset. A freely available public database, intended as a resource for researchers studying the immune response to SARS-CoV-2, is where the repertoires were released. Samples came from the ongoing ImmuneRACE study (first 160 participants) plus 1,254 subjects from 6 global collaborators. The sample metadata nearly always contained a de-identified subject ID, COVID-19 status, age in years and sex. Where HLA class I and class II types were available, the types were taken from metadata supplied by the sample provider, not from assay-based typing.

Paper-wide results and their limitations: The quantity of clinical and demographic metadata differed by source and by participant and was supplied without curation.

As for this clone: Its specific antigen is unknown. Base-call qualities are not available, and no considerably larger clone is one nucleotide away.

The immunoSEQ Assay, a bias-controlled multiplex PCR, was used to amplify TCRbeta CDR3 regions from genomic DNA. The published analysis was carried out like this. Within the assay, amplification of reference gene primers was used to estimate how many nucleated cells each sample contained. Sequence reads were collapsed and filtered to measure the absolute abundance of every unique TCRbeta CDR3 rearrangement. For each sample, productive Simpson clonality was calculated by taking the square root of Simpson's diversity index across productive rearrangements. The clones in this table, taken by TCRdb from immuneACCESS, are in-frame only. Not every clone is retained; where verified, under half of the shortfall comes from an unresolved V gene, and the cause of the rest is unknown. D and trimming were read from the DNA, whereas the V and J calls and clone size are those reported in that table. Within this sample are some 73,000 clones, with 65% to 85% of them counted one time only. The ten largest account for around 27% of the sample.

Collaborating institutions collected whole blood in K2EDTA tubes following their own protocols. Collaborator samples were shipped for TCRbeta analysis as frozen whole blood, isolated PBMCs, or DNA extracted from either sample type. Sequencing was performed on peripheral blood. The sequence was collected from a human donor in a cohort sampled during active COVID-19.

Here the CDR3 is given as CASRTGGADTQYF. The DNA sequence is given as TGTGCCAGTAGGACAGGGGGGGCAGATACGCAGTATTTT. The chain is assembled from TRBV19 and TRBJ2-3; the junction holds 9 bases that match TRBD1. From a lookup of the germline V gene (reference sequence), CDR1 and CDR2 are LNHDA and SQIVND. Including the terminal cysteine and phenylalanine, the CDR3 comprises 13 residues. Just the 39-base CDR3 DNA is kept, in frame starting at base 1. Ends trimmed: V by 6 bases, J by 4 bases; bases unmatched to a gene: 2.